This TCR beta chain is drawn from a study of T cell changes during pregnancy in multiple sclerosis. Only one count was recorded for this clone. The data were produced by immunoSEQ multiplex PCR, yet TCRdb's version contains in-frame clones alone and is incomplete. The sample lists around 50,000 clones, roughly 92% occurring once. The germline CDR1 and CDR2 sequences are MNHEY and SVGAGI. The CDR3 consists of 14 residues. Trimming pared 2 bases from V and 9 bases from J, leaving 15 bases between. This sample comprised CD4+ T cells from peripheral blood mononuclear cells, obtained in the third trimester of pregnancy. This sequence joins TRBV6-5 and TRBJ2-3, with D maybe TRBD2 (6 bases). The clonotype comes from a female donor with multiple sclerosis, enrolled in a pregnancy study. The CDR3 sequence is CASSYGPSRETQYF. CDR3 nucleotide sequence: TGTGCCAGCAGTTACGGACCTTCCCGGGAGACGCAGTATTTT.